This record covers a single T cell receptor (beta chain). Authors' analysis steps: The authors estimated nucleated cell counts from reference gene primer amplification. The protocol was immunoSEQ multiplex PCR, while the TCRdb copy is restricted to in-frame clones and leaves out a portion. V, J and clone size are taken as reported in that table, and D and trimming were inferred from the DNA itself. Among 150,000 to 200,000 clones, roughly three quarters were seen once, and the ten largest hold about 18%. This CDR3 region has 15 residues. V dropped 2 bases and J dropped 2; count of bases not matched to a gene: 6. Germline CDR1 and CDR2: SGHNT and YYREEE (reference sequence). The source of the sample is a study of blood T cell repertoires in COVID-19. Study-wide context: COVID-19 samples from acute and convalescent phases originated in the United States, Italy and Spain. T cells, B-cell-depleted T cells, or PBMCs provided the cDNA or gDNA that served as material.

The chain uses TRBV5-4 and TRBJ2-5, with 7 bases aligning to TRBD2. This TCR was recovered from a man in his sixties with active or convalescent COVID-19. The sample comprised peripheral blood. Written as DNA, the CDR3 is TGTGCCAGCAGCTTCTCCCTAGCGGTGCAAGAGACCCAGTACTTC. Amino acid sequence: CASSFSLAVQETQYF.